This TCR beta chain was sequenced for a study of cytomegalovirus exposure and HLA in healthy donors. Study background: Some 80 million unique TCRs from HLA-typed donors were held in an early data release. Findings and caveats of the study: A later look showed TCR association rates differing by HLA locus, highest for DRB1 and lowest for HLA-C. The study designated around 150 TCR beta chains cytomegalovirus-associated. Upon later analysis, HLA-associated TCR beta chains proved more clonally expanded than other, equally common chains.

Germline V gives CDR1 SGHTS, CDR2 YDEGEE. This CDR3 region has 14 residues. Unmatched junction bases numbered 6, after V lost 10 bases and J lost 0 bases. On this clone: Its antigen is undetermined.

With 60 Vbeta and 13 Jbeta primers, the PCR was carried out. Profiling relied on immunoSEQ multiplex PCR, and the TCRdb table lists in-frame clones only, not all of them. The sample shows a few hundred thousand clones, roughly 86% of them seen only once. V and J are TRBV5-8 and TRBJ2-5; TRBD2 matches 10 bases. This clonotype was obtained from a woman aged 35 to 49 in good health and CMV-seropositive. Source material: PBMCs. The chain's CDR3 is CAGLSGRYQETQYF. CDR3 DNA: TGTGCCGGGCTTAGCGGGAGGTACCAAGAGACCCAGTACTTC.